The clone carrying this T cell receptor beta chain came up once. CDR1 and CDR2 from the germline V gene are MNHEY and SVGAGI. Germline trimming cut 9 bases from V and 8 bases from J; bases unmatched to any gene: 11. The CDR3 has 13 amino acids. The data stem from a study of T cell responses to AZD1222 COVID-19 vaccine. Only in-frame clones appear in the TCRdb table, and some are missing; sequencing was by immunoSEQ multiplex PCR. The sample contains approximately 92,000 clones, just over 85% of which appear only once. This receptor was obtained from an adult in good health. The V call is TRBV6-5, the J call TRBJ1-2; 8 nucleotides match TRBD1. The sample was peripheral blood, taken on day 0 of AZD1222 vaccination. The CDR3 region is CARGRQGALGYTF. The CDR3 DNA is TGTGCCAGGGGGAGGCAGGGGGCTTTGGGCTACACCTTC.